What follows are 18 T cell receptor beta chains derived from one specimen sequenced in a study of blood T cell repertoires in COVID-19. Data came from immunoSEQ multiplex PCR; TCRdb stores just in-frame clones and leaves some out. The table includes approximately 100,000 clones, 70% to 85% detected once. Sequencing input: peripheral blood. Receptors were obtained from a man between 65 and 85 years old with acute or convalescent COVID-19.

The chain links TRBV10-3 to TRBJ1-2, with D possibly TRBD1 on 6 matching bases. The V end was cut by 0 bases, the J end by 8 bases, with 10 bases between. CDR3 length equals 13 residues. Germline CDR1 is ENHRY and CDR2 is SYGVKD. CDR3 bases: TGTGCCATCAGTGAGTCGAAACAGGGAGGCTACACCTTC. Residues: CAISESKQGGYTF.

The J gene is TRBJ1-2, the V gene TRBV3-1 (or the pseudogene TRBV3-2); no clear D. This CDR3 is built from 14 residues. CDR1 and CDR2 from the germline V gene are LGHDT and YNNKEL (reference sequence). Trimming removed 1 base at V and 3 bases at J, with 9 bases between. For the CDR3, the DNA is TGTGCCAGCAGCCAAGCGGCGGAGGACTATGGCTACACCTTC. The encoded protein is CASSQAAEDYGYTF.

V is TRBV9 and J is TRBJ1-1; D not resolved. Germline CDR1 SGDLS, CDR2 YYNGEE. The ends were cut back, 2 bases at V and 3 bases at J, with 5 bases in the middle. The CDR3 spans 12 residues. The CDR3 DNA reads as TGTGCCAGCAGCGTGACTGACACTGAAGCTTTCTTT. Translated, it gives CASSVTDTEAFF.

V is TRBV2 and J is TRBJ2-3; D perhaps matches TRBD2 (6 bases). CDR3 length: 12 amino acids. Per the germline V gene, CDR1 is SNHLY and CDR2 is FYNNEI. The V end lost 7 bases, the J end lost 11 bases, and 16 bases lay between the germline ends. The DNA of the CDR3 is TGTGCCAGCAAAGGGGAGTGGAGGGGGCAGTATTTT. Residues: CASKGEWRGQYF.

The chain carries TRBV5-1 and TRBJ1-1; maybe TRBD1 (6 bases). Deletions cut 4 bases from V and 12 bases from J, with 25 bases between. The CDR3 has 15 amino acids. Germline CDR1 reads SGHRS; CDR2 reads YFSETQ. CDR3 sequence (DNA): TGCGCCAGCAGCGGAATAGGCAGGGGAGCTGGTGGATCTTTCTTT. Amino acids: CASSGIGRGAGGSFF.

CDR3 coding DNA: TGTGCCAGCAGCGCAAGACAGGGGCCGCAGGCTGAAGCTTTCTTT. This gives the protein CASSARQGPQAEAFF. This sequence joins TRBV7-2 and TRBJ1-1; 8 bases agree with TRBD1. CDR3 size: 15 residues. J gave up 6 bases and V 5 bases, and 11 bases lay outside the gene matches. Germline V gives CDR1 SGHTA, CDR2 FQGNSA.

V gene TRBV21-1 combines with J gene TRBJ1-4; the table calls TRBD1, which could not be checked here. TRBV21-1 is shown as a pseudogene. CDR3 size: 16 residues. Here the CDR3 DNA reads TGTGCCAGCAGCCCAGACAGGGTCGCAACTAATGAAAAACTGTTTTTT. As protein: CASSPDRVATNEKLFF.

This chain uses TRBV15 with TRBJ2-3; 9 nucleotides line up with TRBD1. V shed 7 bases and J 3 bases; nucleotides not matched to a gene: 8. There are 15 residues in the CDR3. The germline CDR1 and CDR2 sequences are LNHNV and YYDKDF (reference sequence). The CDR3 DNA follows: TGTGCCACCATAAAACAGGGGGCGCGGACAGATACGCAGTATTTT. It is translated as CATIKQGARTDTQYF.

J is TRBJ2-7 and V is TRBV28; maybe TRBD1 (6 bases). This CDR3 contains 15 residues. The V gene lost 2 bases and the J gene lost 4 bases, with 15 bases spanning the gap. CDR1 is MDHEN and CDR2 is SYDVKM in the germline V gene. CDR3 nucleotide sequence: TGTGCCAGCAGTTTAGCAGGGGAAGGTGGGTACGAGCAGTACTTC. Encoded protein: CASSLAGEGGYEQYF.

The chain uses TRBV7-2 and TRBJ1-2; 10 nucleotides align to TRBD1. CDR3 length: 17 residues. Trimming cost V 5 bases and J 8 bases; bases outside gene matches: 17. The germline V gene has CDR1 SGHTA and CDR2 FQGNSA. The CDR3 DNA reads TGTGCCAGCAGCGCCCCGGGACAGGGGCCCCGGGCGGGAGGCTACACCTTC. Protein: CASSAPGQGPRAGGYTF. Supplemented by reference TRBV7-2 and TRBJ1-2, the full variable domain reads GAGVSQSPSNKVTEKGKDVELRCDPISGHTALYWYRQSLGQGLEFLIYFQGNSAPDKSGLPSDRFSAERTGGSVSTLTIQRTQQEDSAVYLCASSAPGQGPRAGGYTFGSGTRLTVV.

The chain is built from TRBV4-3 and TRBJ2-3; D remains unclear. Per germline, CDR1 LGHNA and CDR2 YSLEER. The V end was cut by 0 bases, the J end by 4 bases, with 8 bases between. The CDR3 runs to 14 residues. CDR3 nucleotides: TGCGCCAGCAGCCAAGATCCCAGGCCAGATACGCAGTATTTT. It yields the protein CASSQDPRPDTQYF.

The V call is TRBV9, the J call TRBJ2-5; D perhaps matches TRBD2 (7 bases). The germline gives CDR1 SGDLS, CDR2 YYNGEE. This CDR3 is 16 amino acids long. Trimming shortened V by 0 bases and J by 5 bases, and 17 bases separated the two germline ends. The CDR3 protein is CASSVAGRGARETQYF. CDR3 in DNA: TGTGCCAGCAGCGTAGCCGGACGGGGGGCCAGGGAGACCCAGTACTTC.

This clone was counted a single time. The chain uses TRBV5-1 and TRBJ2-6; 11 bases agree with TRBD1. The germline V gene has CDR1 SGHRS and CDR2 YFSETQ. The V segment lost 4 bases and the J segment 4 bases; nucleotides outside the gene matches: 7. The CDR3 is 17 residues long. This CDR3 reads CASSTGQGAKGANVLTF. The CDR3 bases are TGCGCCAGCAGCACAGGACAGGGGGCGAAAGGGGCCAACGTCCTGACTTTC.

The rearrangement joins TRBV13 to TRBJ1-3; TRBD1 might be the D (6 bases). CDR1 PRHDT and CDR2 FYEKMQ come from the germline V gene (reference sequence). The ends were cut back, 0 bases at V and 5 bases at J, with 11 bases in the middle. The CDR3 sequence is 15 residues long. The CDR3 bases are TGTGCCAGCAGCTTAGGCTGGACAGTGCGAAACACCATATATTTT. This gives the protein CASSLGWTVRNTIYF. The full variable domain, in which reference TRBV13 and TRBJ1-3 provide the parts outside the CDR3, is AAGVIQSPRHLIKEKRETATLKCYPIPRHDTVYWYQQGPGQDPQFLISFYEKMQSDKGSIPDRFSAQQFSDYHSELNMSSLELGDSALYFCASSLGWTVRNTIYFGEGSWLTVV.

This clone was found a few times. The chain couples TRBV6-1 to TRBJ2-2; D is unclear. The CDR3 has 14 amino acids. The germline V gene encodes CDR1 MNHNS and CDR2 SASEGT. V was trimmed by 2 bases and J by 7 bases, leaving 11 bases between them. DNA of the CDR3: TGTGCCAGCAGTGAATTTGACACAGTCGGGGAGCTGTTTTTT. It translates to CASSEFDTVGELFF.

This clone appeared a few times. This chain uses TRBV24-1 with TRBJ1-2; TRBD1 aligns across 8 bases. Germline V gene lookup returns CDR1 KGHDR and CDR2 SFDVKD. The CDR3 extends over 14 amino acids. Trimming cost V 3 bases and J 5 bases; bases outside gene matches: 4. The DNA for the CDR3 is TGTGCCACCAGTGATGTTACAGGGGGATATGGCTACACCTTC. Translating it yields CATSDVTGGYGYTF.

This chain uses TRBV7-6 with TRBJ2-7; 10 bases agree with TRBD2. V shed 1 base and J 6 bases; nucleotides not matched to a gene: 9. The CDR3 covers 16 residues. Germline V gene data show CDR1 as SGHVS and CDR2 as FNYEAQ. CDR3 nucleotide sequence: TGTGCCAGCAGCTTAGAGGTTCCTAGCGGGAGAAGCGAGCAGTACTTC. It specifies CASSLEVPSGRSEQYF.

The chain couples TRBV7-2 to TRBJ2-3; the D gene is possibly TRBD1 (6 bases). Trimming stripped 5 bases from V and 0 bases from J, with 15 bases between. Per the germline V gene, CDR1 is SGHTA and CDR2 is FQGNSA. This CDR3 contains 16 residues. This chain's CDR3 is CASSSTRQASTDTQYF. In nucleotides, the CDR3 is TGTGCCAGCAGCAGCACTCGACAGGCGAGCACAGATACGCAGTATTTT.